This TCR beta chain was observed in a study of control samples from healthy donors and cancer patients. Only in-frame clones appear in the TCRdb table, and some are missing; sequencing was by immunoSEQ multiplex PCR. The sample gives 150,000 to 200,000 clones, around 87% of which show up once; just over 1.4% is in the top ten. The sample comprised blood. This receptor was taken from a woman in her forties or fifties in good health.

CDR3 amino acids: CAITGQTNTEAFF. CDR3 coding DNA: TGTGCCATTACGGGACAGACAAACACTGAAGCTTTCTTT. The chain uses TRBV10-3 and TRBJ1-1; 7 nucleotides align to TRBD1. After removal of 9 bases from V and 2 bases from J, the junction contained 6 bases not matched to a gene. Germline lookup yields CDR1 ENHRY and CDR2 SYGVKD. The CDR3 consists of 13 residues.